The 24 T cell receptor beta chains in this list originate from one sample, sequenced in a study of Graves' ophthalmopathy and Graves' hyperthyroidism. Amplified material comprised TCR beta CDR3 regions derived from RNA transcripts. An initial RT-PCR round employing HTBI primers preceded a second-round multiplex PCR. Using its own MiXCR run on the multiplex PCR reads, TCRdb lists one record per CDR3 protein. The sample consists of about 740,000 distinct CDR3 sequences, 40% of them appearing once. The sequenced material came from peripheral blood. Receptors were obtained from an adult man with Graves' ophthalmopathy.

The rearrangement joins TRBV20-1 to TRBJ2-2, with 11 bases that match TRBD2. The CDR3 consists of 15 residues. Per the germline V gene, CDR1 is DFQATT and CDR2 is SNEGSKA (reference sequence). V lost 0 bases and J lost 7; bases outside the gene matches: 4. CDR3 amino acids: CSAREVLAGVGELFF. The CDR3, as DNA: TGCAGTGCTAGAGAAGTACTAGCGGGAGTCGGGGAGCTGTTTTTT.

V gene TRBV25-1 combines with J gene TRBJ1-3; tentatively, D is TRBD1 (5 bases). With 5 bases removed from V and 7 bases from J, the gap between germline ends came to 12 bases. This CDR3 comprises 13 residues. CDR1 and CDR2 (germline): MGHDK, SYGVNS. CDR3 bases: TGTGCCAGCAGTCTGGGGGGATTGAACACCATATATTTT. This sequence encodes CASSLGGLNTIYF.

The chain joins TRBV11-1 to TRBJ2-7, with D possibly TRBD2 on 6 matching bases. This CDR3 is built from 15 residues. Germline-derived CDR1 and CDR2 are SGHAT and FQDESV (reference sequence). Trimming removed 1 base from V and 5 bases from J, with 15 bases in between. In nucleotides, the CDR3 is TGTGCCAGCAGCTTAGATAGCGGAGTTGGTCACGAGCAGTACTTC. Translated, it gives CASSLDSGVGHEQYF.

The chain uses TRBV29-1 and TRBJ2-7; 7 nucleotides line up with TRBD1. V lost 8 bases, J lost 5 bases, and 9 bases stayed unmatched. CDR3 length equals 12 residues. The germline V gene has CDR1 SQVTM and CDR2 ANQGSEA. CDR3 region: CSLARGYNEQYF. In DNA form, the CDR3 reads TGCAGCTTAGCCAGGGGGTACAACGAGCAGTACTTC.

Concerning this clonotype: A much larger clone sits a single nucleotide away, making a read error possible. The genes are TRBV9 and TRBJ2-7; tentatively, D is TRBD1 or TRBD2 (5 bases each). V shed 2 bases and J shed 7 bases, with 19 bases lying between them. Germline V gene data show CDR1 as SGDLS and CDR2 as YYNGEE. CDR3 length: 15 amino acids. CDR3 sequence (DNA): TGTGCCAGCAGCGTCGGGGACGGGGTGAGGAGGGAGCAGTACTTC. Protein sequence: CASSVGDGVRREQYF.

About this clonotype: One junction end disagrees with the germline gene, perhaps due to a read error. For the CDR3, the DNA is TGTGCCAGTAGTATCGGACAGGGGGCTGGGACTGAAGCTTTC. Translated: CASSIGQGAGTEAF. J is TRBJ2-6 and V is TRBV19, with 11 positions matching TRBD1. Per the germline V gene, CDR1 is LNHDA and CDR2 is SQIVND (reference sequence). The CDR3 covers 14 residues.

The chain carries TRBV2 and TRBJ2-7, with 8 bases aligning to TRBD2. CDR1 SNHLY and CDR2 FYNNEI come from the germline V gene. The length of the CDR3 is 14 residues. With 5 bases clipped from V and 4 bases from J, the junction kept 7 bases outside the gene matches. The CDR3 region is CASSRGLVAYEQYF. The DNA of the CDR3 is TGTGCCAGCAGTCGGGGACTAGTTGCTTACGAGCAGTACTTC.

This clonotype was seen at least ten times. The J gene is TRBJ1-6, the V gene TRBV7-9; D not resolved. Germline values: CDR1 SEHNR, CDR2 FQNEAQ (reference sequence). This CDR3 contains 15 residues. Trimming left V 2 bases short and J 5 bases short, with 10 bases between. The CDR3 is CASSLWRDNNSPLHF. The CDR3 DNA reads TGTGCCAGCAGCTTATGGAGAGACAATAATTCACCCCTCCACTTT.

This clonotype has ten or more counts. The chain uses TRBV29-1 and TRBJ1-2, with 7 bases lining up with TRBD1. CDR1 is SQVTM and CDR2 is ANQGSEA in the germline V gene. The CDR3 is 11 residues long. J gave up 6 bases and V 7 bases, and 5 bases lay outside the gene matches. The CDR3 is CSARTGDGYTF. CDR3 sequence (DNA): TGCAGCGCTAGAACAGGGGATGGCTACACCTTC. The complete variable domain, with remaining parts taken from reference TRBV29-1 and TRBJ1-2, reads SAVISQKPSRDICQRGTSLTIQCQVDSQVTMMFWYRQQPGQSLTLIATANQGSEATYESGFVIDKFPISRPNLTFSTLTVSNMSPEDSSIYLCSARTGDGYTFGSGTRLTVV.

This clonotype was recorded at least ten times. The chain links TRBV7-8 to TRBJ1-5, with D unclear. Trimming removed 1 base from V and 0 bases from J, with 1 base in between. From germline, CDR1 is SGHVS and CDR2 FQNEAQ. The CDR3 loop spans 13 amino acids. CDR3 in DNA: TGTGCCAGCAGCTTAGATAGCAATCAGCCCCAGCATTTT. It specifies CASSLDSNQPQHF.

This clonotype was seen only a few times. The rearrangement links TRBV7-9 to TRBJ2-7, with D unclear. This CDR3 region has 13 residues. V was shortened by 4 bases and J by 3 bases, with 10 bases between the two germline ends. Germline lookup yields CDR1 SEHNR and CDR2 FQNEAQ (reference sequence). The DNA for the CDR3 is TGTGCCAGCAGCTCGGTTTCGGTCTACGAGCAGTACTTC. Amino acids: CASSSVSVYEQYF.

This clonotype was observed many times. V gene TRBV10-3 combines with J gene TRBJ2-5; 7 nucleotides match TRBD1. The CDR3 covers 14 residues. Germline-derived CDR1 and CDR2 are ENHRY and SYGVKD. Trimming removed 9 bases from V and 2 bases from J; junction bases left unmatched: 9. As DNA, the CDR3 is TGTGCCATTTCCCGACAGGGTAGTCAAGAGACCCAGTACTTC. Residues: CAISRQGSQETQYF.

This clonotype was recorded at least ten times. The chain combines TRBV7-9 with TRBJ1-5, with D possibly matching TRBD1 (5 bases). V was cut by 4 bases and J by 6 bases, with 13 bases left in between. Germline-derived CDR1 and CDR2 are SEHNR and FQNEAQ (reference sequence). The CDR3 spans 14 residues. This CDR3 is CASSSDTGLQPQHF. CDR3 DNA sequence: TGTGCCAGCAGCTCGGACACGGGCCTTCAGCCCCAGCATTTT.

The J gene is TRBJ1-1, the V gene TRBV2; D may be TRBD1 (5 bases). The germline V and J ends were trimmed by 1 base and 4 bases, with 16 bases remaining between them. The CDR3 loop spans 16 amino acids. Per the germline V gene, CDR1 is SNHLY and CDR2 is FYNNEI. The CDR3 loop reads CASSEVTSGLGTEAFF. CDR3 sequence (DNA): TGTGCCAGCAGTGAAGTAACTTCAGGGTTGGGCACTGAAGCTTTCTTT.

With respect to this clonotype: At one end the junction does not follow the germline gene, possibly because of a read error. The CDR3 nucleotides are TGTGCCAGCAGTTACAGCCGGGGGGGCTACGAGCAGTACTTC. Translated: CASSYSRGGYEQYF. The genes are TRBV10-3 and TRBJ2-7, with 8 bases that match TRBD2. Germline CDR1 reads ENHRY; CDR2 reads SYGVKD. There are 14 residues in the CDR3.

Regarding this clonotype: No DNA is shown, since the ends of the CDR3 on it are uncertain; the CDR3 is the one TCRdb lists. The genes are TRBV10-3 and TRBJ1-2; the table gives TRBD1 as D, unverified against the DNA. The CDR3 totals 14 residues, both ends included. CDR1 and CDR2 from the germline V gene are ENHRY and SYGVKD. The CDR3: CAISESGRAGGYTF.

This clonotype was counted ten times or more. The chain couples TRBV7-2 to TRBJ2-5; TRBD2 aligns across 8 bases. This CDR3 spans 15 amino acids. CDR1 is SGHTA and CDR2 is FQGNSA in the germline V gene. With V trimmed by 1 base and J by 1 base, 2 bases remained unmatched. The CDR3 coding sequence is TGTGCCAGCAGCTTAGGCGGGGGGCTCCAAGAGACCCAGTACTTC. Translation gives CASSLGGGLQETQYF.

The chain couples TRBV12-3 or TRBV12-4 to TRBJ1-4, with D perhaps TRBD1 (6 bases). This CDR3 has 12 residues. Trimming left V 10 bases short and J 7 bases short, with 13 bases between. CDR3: CAISVQGEKLFF. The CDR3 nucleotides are TGTGCCATCAGCGTACAGGGTGAAAAACTGTTTTTT.

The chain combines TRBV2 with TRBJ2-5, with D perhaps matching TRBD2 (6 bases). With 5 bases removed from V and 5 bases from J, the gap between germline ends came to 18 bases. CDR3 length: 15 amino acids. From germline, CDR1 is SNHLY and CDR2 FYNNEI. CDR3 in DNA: TGTGCCAGCAGTAGGACCGGGACTCGAGTGGAGACCCAGTACTTC. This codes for CASSRTGTRVETQYF.

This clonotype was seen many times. The CDR3 protein is CASSLGSGRYEQYF. As DNA, the CDR3 is TGTGCCAGCAGCTTAGGGTCAGGACGCTACGAGCAGTACTTC. The chain uses TRBV7-2 and TRBJ2-7; D is uncertain. The CDR3 runs to 14 residues. V lost 1 base and J 3 bases, leaving 10 bases between the germline ends. The V gene's germline CDR1 is SGHTA and CDR2 FQGNSA. Full variable domain (missing parts from reference TRBV7-2 and TRBJ2-7): GAGVSQSPSNKVTEKGKDVELRCDPISGHTALYWYRQSLGQGLEFLIYFQGNSAPDKSGLPSDRFSAERTGGSVSTLTIQRTQQEDSAVYLCASSLGSGRYEQYFGPGTRLTVT.

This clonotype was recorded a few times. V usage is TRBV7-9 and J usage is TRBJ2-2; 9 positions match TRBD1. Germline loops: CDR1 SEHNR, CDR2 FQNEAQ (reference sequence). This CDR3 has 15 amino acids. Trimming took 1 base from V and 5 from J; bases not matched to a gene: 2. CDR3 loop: CASSLGDRETGELFF. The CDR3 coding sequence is TGTGCCAGCAGCTTAGGGGACAGGGAGACCGGGGAGCTGTTTTTT.

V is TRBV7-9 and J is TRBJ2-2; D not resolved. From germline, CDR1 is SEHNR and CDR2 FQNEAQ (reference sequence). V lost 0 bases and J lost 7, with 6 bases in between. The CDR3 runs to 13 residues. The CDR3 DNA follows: TGTGCCAGCAGCTTAGCCGGCAACGGGGAGCTGTTTTTT. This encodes CASSLAGNGELFF.

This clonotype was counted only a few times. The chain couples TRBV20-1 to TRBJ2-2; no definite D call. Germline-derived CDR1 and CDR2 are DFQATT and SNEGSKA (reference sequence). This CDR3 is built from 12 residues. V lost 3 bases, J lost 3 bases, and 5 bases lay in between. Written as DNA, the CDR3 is TGCAGTGCTAGCATGGACACCGGGGAGCTGTTTTTT. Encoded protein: CSASMDTGELFF.

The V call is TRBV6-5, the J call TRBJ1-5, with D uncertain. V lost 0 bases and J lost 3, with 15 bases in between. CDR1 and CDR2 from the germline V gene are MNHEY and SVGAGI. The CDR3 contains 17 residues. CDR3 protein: CASSYSMGSRDNQPQHF. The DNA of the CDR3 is TGTGCCAGCAGTTACTCGATGGGGAGTAGGGACAATCAGCCCCAGCATTTT.